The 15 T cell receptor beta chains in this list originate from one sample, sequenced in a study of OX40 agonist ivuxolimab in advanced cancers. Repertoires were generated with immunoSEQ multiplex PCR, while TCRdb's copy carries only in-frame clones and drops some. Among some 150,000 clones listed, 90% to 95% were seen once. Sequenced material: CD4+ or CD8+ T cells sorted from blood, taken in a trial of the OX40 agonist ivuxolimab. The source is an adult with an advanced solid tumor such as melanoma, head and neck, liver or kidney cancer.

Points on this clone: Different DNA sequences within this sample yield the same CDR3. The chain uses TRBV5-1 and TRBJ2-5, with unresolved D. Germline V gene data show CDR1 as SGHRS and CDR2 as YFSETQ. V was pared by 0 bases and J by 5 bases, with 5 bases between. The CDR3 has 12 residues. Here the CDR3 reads CASSLAQETQYF. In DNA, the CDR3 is TGCGCCAGCAGCTTGGCCCAGGAGACCCAGTACTTC.

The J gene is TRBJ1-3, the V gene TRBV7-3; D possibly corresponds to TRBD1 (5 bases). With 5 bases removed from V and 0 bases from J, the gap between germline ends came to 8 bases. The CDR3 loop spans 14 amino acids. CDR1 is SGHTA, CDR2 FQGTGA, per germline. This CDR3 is CASSAGASGNTIYF. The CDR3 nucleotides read TGTGCCAGCAGCGCCGGGGCCTCTGGAAACACCATATATTTT.

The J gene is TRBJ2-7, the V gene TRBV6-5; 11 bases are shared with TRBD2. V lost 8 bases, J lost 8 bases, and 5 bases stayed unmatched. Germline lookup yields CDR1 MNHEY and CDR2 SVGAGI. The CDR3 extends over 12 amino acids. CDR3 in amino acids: CASGVTSGKQYF. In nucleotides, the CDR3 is TGTGCCAGCGGCGTGACTAGCGGGAAGCAGTACTTC.

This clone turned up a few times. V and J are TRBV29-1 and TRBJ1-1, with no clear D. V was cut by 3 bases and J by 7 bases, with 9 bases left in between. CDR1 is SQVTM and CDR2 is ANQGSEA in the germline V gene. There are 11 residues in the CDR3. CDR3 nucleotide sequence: TGCAGCGTTGACCGCCCCTTTGAAGCTTTCTTT. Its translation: CSVDRPFEAFF.

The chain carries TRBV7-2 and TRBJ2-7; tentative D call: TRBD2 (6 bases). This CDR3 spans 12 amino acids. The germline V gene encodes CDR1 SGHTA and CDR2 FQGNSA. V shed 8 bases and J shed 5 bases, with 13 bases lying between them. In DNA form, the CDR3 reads TGTGCCAGCGGAACCCGGGAGCACGAGCAGTACTTC. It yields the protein CASGTREHEQYF.

The CDR3 DNA reads TGTGCCAGCAGTTACCGGACAGGCTACGAGCAGTACTTC. Translated, it gives CASSYRTGYEQYF. J is TRBJ2-7 and V is TRBV6-5, with 7 bases aligning to TRBD1. The CDR3 spans 13 residues. V was clipped by 2 bases and J by 3 bases; unmatched bases: 1. In germline, CDR1 is MNHEY, CDR2 SVGAGI.

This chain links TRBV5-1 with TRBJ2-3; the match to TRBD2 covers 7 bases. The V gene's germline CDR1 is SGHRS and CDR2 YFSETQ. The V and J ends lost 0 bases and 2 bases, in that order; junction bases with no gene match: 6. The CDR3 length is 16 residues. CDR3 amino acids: CASSLGLAEDTDTQYF. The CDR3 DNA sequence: TGCGCCAGCAGCTTGGGCCTAGCGGAGGACACAGATACGCAGTATTTT.

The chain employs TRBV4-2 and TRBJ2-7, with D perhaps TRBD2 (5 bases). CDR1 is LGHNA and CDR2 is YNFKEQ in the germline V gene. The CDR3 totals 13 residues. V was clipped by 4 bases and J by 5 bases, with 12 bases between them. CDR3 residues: CASSPSGVHEQYF. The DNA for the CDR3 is TGTGCCAGCAGCCCCTCCGGGGTTCACGAGCAGTACTTC.

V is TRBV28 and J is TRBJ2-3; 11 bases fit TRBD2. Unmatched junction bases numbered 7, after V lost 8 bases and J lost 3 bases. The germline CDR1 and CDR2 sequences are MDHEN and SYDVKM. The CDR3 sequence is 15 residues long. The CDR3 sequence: CASGSGRAGTDTQYF. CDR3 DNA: TGTGCCAGCGGTAGCGGGAGGGCCGGTACAGATACGCAGTATTTT.

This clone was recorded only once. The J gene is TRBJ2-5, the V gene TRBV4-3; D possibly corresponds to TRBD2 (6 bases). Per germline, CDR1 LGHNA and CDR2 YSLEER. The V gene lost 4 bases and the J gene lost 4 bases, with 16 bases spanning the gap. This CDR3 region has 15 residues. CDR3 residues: CASSPPEGRGETQYF. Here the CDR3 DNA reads TGCGCCAGCAGCCCGCCGGAGGGGCGGGGAGAGACCCAGTACTTC.

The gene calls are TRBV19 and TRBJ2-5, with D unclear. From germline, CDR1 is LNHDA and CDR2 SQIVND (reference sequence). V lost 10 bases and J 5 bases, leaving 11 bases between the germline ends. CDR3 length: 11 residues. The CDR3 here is CATSGRETQYF. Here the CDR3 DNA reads TGTGCCACCAGTGGTCGGGAGACCCAGTACTTC.

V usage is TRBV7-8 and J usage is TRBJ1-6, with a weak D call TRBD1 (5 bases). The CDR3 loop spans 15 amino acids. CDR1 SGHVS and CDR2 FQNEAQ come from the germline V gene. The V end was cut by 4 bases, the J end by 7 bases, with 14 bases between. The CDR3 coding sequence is TGTGCCAGCAGCTACCGTTGGGGGGGGAATTCACCCCTCCACTTT. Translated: CASSYRWGGNSPLHF.

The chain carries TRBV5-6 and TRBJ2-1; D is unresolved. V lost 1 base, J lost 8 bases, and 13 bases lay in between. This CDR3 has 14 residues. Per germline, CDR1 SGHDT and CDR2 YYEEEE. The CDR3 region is CASSLLGRRDEQFF. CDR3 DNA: TGTGCCAGCAGCTTGTTGGGCAGACGGGATGAGCAGTTCTTC.

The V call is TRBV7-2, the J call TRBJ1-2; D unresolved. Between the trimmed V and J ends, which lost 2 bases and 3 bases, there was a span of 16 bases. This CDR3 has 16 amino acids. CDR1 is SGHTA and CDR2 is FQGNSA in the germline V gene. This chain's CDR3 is CASSLRARADYYGYTF. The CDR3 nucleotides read TGTGCCAGCAGCTTAAGGGCCCGGGCGGATTACTATGGCTACACCTTC.

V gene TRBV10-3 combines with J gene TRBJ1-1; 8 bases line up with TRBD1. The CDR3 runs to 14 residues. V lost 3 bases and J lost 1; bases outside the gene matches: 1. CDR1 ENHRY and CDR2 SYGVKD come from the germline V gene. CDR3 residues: CAISEGTGNTEAFF. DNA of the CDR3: TGTGCCATCAGTGAAGGGACAGGGAACACTGAAGCTTTCTTT.